Following are 7 T cell receptor beta chains from one sample sequenced in a study of blood T cell repertoires in COVID-19 (TCRdb year 2020). Library prep was done by the immunoSEQ multiplex PCR assay. In TCRdb, the immuneACCESS table is reduced to in-frame sequences with V and J assigned. These tables do not hold every clone; where another copy was compared, an unresolved V gene accounts for under half, and the others remain unexplained. This sample comprises approximately 100,000 clones, about 91% of them detected only once. The ten largest clones add up to approximately 5.5% of the sample. Sequencing was performed on peripheral blood. These receptors came from a human donor in a cohort sampled during active COVID-19.

The rearrangement joins TRBV9 to TRBJ2-3; the D gene is possibly TRBD1 (6 bases). Germline V gives CDR1 SGDLS, CDR2 YYNGEE. V lost 3 bases to trimming and J lost 0 bases, with 17 bases between them. The CDR3 totals 17 residues. CDR3 coding DNA: TGTGCCAGCAGCGGACTTACAGGGACCCGTAGCACAGATACGCAGTATTTT. This gives the protein CASSGLTGTRSTDTQYF.

The rearrangement links TRBV6-6 to TRBJ1-5; D gene unclear. Trimming cost V 4 bases and J 1 base, with 8 bases left between them. CDR1 is MNHNY, CDR2 SVGAGI, per germline (reference sequence). The CDR3 extends over 14 amino acids. This CDR3 reads CASSWSGSNQPQHF. The CDR3 DNA is TGTGCCAGCAGTTGGTCGGGGAGCAATCAGCCCCAGCATTTT.

This clone was detected only a few times. The chain has TRBV7-9 and TRBJ2-5, with D possibly TRBD2 on 6 matching bases. V lost 0 bases and J lost 5, with 10 bases in between. The CDR3 consists of 14 residues. Germline CDR1 and CDR2: SEHNR and FQNEAQ (reference sequence). CDR3 loop: CASSLAGGKETQYF. CDR3 in DNA: TGTGCCAGCAGCTTAGCCGGGGGTAAGGAGACCCAGTACTTC.

This sequence joins TRBV24-1 and TRBJ1-5; no clear D gene. Trimming stripped 4 bases from V and 4 bases from J, with 13 bases between. Germline assignment: CDR1 KGHDR and CDR2 SFDVKD. This CDR3 contains 15 residues. The CDR3 loop reads CATSDTDFPNQPQHF. The DNA for the CDR3 is TGTGCCACCAGTGACACGGACTTCCCGAATCAGCCCCAGCATTTT.

V is TRBV19 and J is TRBJ2-7; D may be TRBD1 (6 bases). The CDR3 has 15 residues. Trimming shortened V by 4 bases and J by 3 bases, and 16 bases separated the two germline ends. Germline V CDR1 and CDR2: LNHDA, SQIVND (reference sequence). CDR3 amino acids: CASSRGGSQIYEQYF. In nucleotides, the CDR3 is TGTGCCAGTAGTAGAGGGGGTTCCCAGATCTACGAGCAGTACTTC.

The V call is TRBV7-8, the J call TRBJ2-7, with TRBD1 identical over 11 bases. The V and J ends lost 7 bases and 4 bases, in that order; junction bases with no gene match: 9. Per germline, CDR1 SGHVS and CDR2 FQNEAQ. The CDR3 runs 15 residues. The CDR3 reads CASTARRDRGYEQYF. DNA for the CDR3: TGTGCCAGCACAGCTCGACGGGACAGGGGGTACGAGCAGTACTTC.

V gene TRBV30 combines with J gene TRBJ2-5; D is unresolved. CDR1 and CDR2 from the germline V gene are GTSNPN and SVGIG (reference sequence). The CDR3 has 12 residues. Trimming cost V 2 bases and J 2 bases, with 6 bases left between them. The CDR3 sequence is CAWSNYQETQYF. CDR3 bases: TGTGCCTGGAGTAATTATCAAGAGACCCAGTACTTC.